This T cell receptor (beta chain) was recorded in a study of T cells in tumors after PD-1 blockade. Study context: A subset received ongoing vismodegib 150 mg daily alongside anti-PD-1 therapy.

Germline CDR1 reads SNHLY; CDR2 reads FYNNEI. CDR3 length equals 14 residues. Trimming cost V 4 bases and J 8 bases; bases outside gene matches: 2. Libraries were prepared by immunoSEQ multiplex PCR; TCRdb keeps only in-frame clonotypes and omits some of them. The data contain 20,000 to 25,000 clones, approximately 78% of them singletons. This clone was observed a single time. The clonotype originates from a human donor with basal cell carcinoma. The sequencing here drew on PBMCs, taken before anti-PD-1 treatment. The chain recombines TRBV2 with TRBJ2-1; TRBD2 agrees at 13 bases. CDR3 protein: CASSGLAGGYEQFF. CDR3 DNA sequence: TGTGCCAGCAGTGGACTAGCGGGGGGATATGAGCAGTTCTTC.